These 19 T cell receptor beta chains were all obtained from the same sample, sequenced in a study of T cell responses to AZD1222 COVID-19 vaccine. Profiled with immunoSEQ multiplex PCR; TCRdb holds only in-frame clones, not every one. Of roughly 67,000 clones in the sample, approximately 90% are singletons; the top ten hold about 20%. Sequencing was performed on peripheral blood, taken on day 0 of AZD1222 vaccination. These receptors all come from an adult in good health.

DNA for the CDR3: TGTGCCACCAGTGATCCAGCGGGAGTCGACAATGAGCAGTTCTTC. Protein product: CATSDPAGVDNEQFF. This chain uses TRBV24-1 with TRBJ2-1, with 8 nucleotides matching TRBD2. The ends lost 3 bases at V and 5 bases at J; junction bases unmatched: 5. CDR1 KGHDR and CDR2 SFDVKD come from the germline V gene. This CDR3 contains 15 residues.

Worth noting for this clone: A much larger clone lies one base from this, so it may be a read error. The chain carries TRBV27 and TRBJ2-2; D gene unclear. V was cut by 6 bases and J by 6 bases, with 5 bases left in between. Germline V gives CDR1 MNHEY, CDR2 SMNVEV (reference sequence). The CDR3 is made up of 11 amino acids. The CDR3 region has the DNA TGTGCCAGCAGCCGCGCCGGGGAGCTGTTTTTT. Its protein product is CASSRAGELFF.

As DNA, the CDR3 is TGTGCCAGCAGTTACGGACATGTCTACGAGCAGTACTTC. This codes for CASSYGHVYEQYF. The rearrangement joins TRBV11-2 to TRBJ2-7, with a tentative D call TRBD1 (5 bases). This CDR3 comprises 13 residues. V dropped 6 bases and J dropped 3 bases, with 12 bases sitting between them. Germline CDR1 SGHAT, CDR2 FQNNGV.

This clone has just a few counts. The genes are TRBV29-1 and TRBJ2-3; 10 bases are a match to TRBD2. In germline, CDR1 is SQVTM, CDR2 ANQGSEA. V lost 6 bases, J lost 4 bases, and 4 bases stayed unmatched. CDR3 length: 13 amino acids. Here the CDR3 DNA reads TGCAGCGTGGAGCGGGAGGGCCCAGATACGCAGTATTTT. Amino acids: CSVEREGPDTQYF.

To note about this clone: Other nucleotide sequences from this sample produce the same CDR3. This chain joins TRBV3-1 (or the pseudogene TRBV3-2) and TRBJ1-5; D ambiguous. Germline CDR1 is LGHDT and CDR2 is YNNKEL (reference sequence). The V and J ends lost 4 bases and 2 bases respectively, with 6 bases between them. The CDR3 sequence is 13 residues long. CDR3 in amino acids: CASSPDGNQPQHF. In DNA, the CDR3 is TGTGCCAGCAGCCCGGACGGCAATCAGCCCCAGCATTTT.

The rearrangement joins TRBV30 to TRBJ1-2; no firm D call. The CDR3 length is 14 residues. Germline loops: CDR1 GTSNPN, CDR2 SVGIG (reference sequence). With 1 base removed from V and 8 bases from J, the gap between germline ends came to 17 bases. CDR3 DNA: TGTGCCTGGAGTGGTTCCGGAACGGCTCGGGGCTACACCTTC. As protein: CAWSGSGTARGYTF.

V and J are TRBV19 and TRBJ2-5; weak D call: TRBD2 (6 bases). Per the germline V gene, CDR1 is LNHDA and CDR2 is SQIVND (reference sequence). Trimming stripped 4 bases from V and 5 bases from J, with 11 bases between. The CDR3 loop spans 13 amino acids. CDR3 in DNA: TGTGCCAGTAGTAAGGCAGGGAGGGAGACCCAGTACTTC. It yields the protein CASSKAGRETQYF.

The rearrangement joins TRBV15 to TRBJ2-7; D is possibly TRBD2 (6 bases). The CDR3 extends over 14 amino acids. The ends were cut back, 5 bases at V and 4 bases at J, with 15 bases in the middle. CDR1 is LNHNV and CDR2 is YYDKDF in the germline V gene (reference sequence). CDR3 protein: CATSSSTGTYEQYF. The CDR3 DNA reads as TGTGCCACCAGCTCCTCCACTGGGACTTACGAGCAGTACTTC. Using reference TRBV15 and TRBJ2-7 for the parts outside the CDR3, the full variable domain is DAMVIQNPRYQVTQFGKPVTLSCSQTLNHNVMYWYQQKSSQAPKLLFHYYDKDFNNEADTPDNFQSRRPNTSFCFLDIRSPGLGDTAMYLCATSSSTGTYEQYFGPGTRLTVT.

The chain couples TRBV7-9 to TRBJ1-2; no definite D call. This CDR3 is 14 amino acids long. V gave up 1 base and J gave up 1 base, with 7 bases separating them. In germline, CDR1 is SEHNR, CDR2 FQNEAQ (reference sequence). The CDR3 here is CASSLGAVNYGYTF. CDR3 nucleotide sequence: TGTGCCAGCAGCTTAGGGGCGGTTAACTATGGCTACACCTTC.

The chain joins TRBV6-6 to TRBJ1-6; a weak D match, TRBD1 (5 bases). The germline V and J ends were trimmed by 10 bases and 7 bases, with 17 bases remaining between them. CDR3 length: 14 residues. The germline V gene encodes CDR1 MNHNY and CDR2 SVGAGI (reference sequence). CDR3 amino acids: CATHLPGTNSPLHF. CDR3 nucleotide sequence: TGTGCCACCCACCTCCCAGGGACCAATTCACCCCTCCACTTT.

The V call is TRBV23-1, the J call TRBJ2-7; D assignment may be TRBD1 or TRBD2 (5 bases each). TRBV23-1 is an ORF, and what it does is uncertain. This CDR3 has 15 amino acids. The V end was cut by 4 bases, the J end by 1 base, with 14 bases between. The CDR3 coding sequence is TGCGCCAGCAGTCGAGGGGCTAGTAGGTCCTACGAGCAGTACTTC. Its translation: CASSRGASRSYEQYF.

Points on this clone: Since a far larger clone is one base different, this is likely a read error. Other DNA sequences in the sample encode the same CDR3. The DNA for the CDR3 is TGTGCCACCAGGAGGGGAGCGGGGGGCCCCTACGAGCAGTACTTC. Protein product: CATRRGAGGPYEQYF. V is TRBV15 and J is TRBJ2-7; TRBD2 matches at 9 bases. In germline, CDR1 is LNHNV, CDR2 YYDKDF (reference sequence). The J segment lost 2 bases and the V segment lost 6 bases, leaving 8 bases of the junction unmatched. The CDR3 has 15 amino acids.

V and J are TRBV20-1 and TRBJ2-4, with 7 bases aligning to TRBD2. The CDR3 extends over 15 amino acids. Trimming cost V 3 bases and J 1 base; bases outside gene matches: 6. The germline CDR1 and CDR2 sequences are DFQATT and SNEGSKA (reference sequence). The DNA for the CDR3 is TGCAGTGCTAGTAAAAGCGGGACGGCCAAAAACATTCAGTACTTC. Residues: CSASKSGTAKNIQYF.

The chain couples TRBV30 to TRBJ2-1, with 16 bases matching TRBD2. Germline lookup yields CDR1 GTSNPN and CDR2 SVGIG (reference sequence). The CDR3 is made up of 15 amino acids. The V segment lost 5 bases and the J segment 8 bases; nucleotides outside the gene matches: 6. The CDR3 DNA follows: TGTGCCTGGGCCTCGGGACTAGCGGGAGGGCATGAGCAGTTCTTC. Amino acid sequence: CAWASGLAGGHEQFF.

The genes are TRBV28 and TRBJ1-4; a possible D gene is TRBD1 (5 bases). Deletions cut 5 bases from V and 8 bases from J, with 18 bases between. The CDR3 contains 15 residues. Per germline, CDR1 MDHEN and CDR2 SYDVKM. In nucleotides, the CDR3 is TGTGCCAGCAGTAGAACGGGGACGATGGGGGAAAAACTGTTTTTT. Its translation: CASSRTGTMGEKLFF.

This clone was seen just once. CDR3 bases: TGCGCCAGCAGCTTGCAGCGGAGCACAGATACGCAGTATTTT. Its protein product is CASSLQRSTDTQYF. The J gene is TRBJ2-3, the V gene TRBV5-1; perhaps TRBD2 as D (5 bases). There are 14 residues in the CDR3. CDR1 is SGHRS and CDR2 is YFSETQ in the germline V gene. Trimming cost V 1 base and J 0 bases, with 6 bases left between them.

This clone appeared a few times. The V gene is TRBV9, the J gene TRBJ2-5; D might be TRBD2 (7 bases). The CDR3 is 15 residues long. Trimming shortened V by 0 bases and J by 3 bases, and 12 bases separated the two germline ends. Germline V gives CDR1 SGDLS, CDR2 YYNGEE. For the CDR3, the DNA is TGTGCCAGCAGCGTAGAAGGGGGAGGGAAAGAGACCCAGTACTTC. Its translation: CASSVEGGGKETQYF.

The gene calls are TRBV6-4 and TRBJ1-1; D is uncertain. This CDR3 comprises 16 residues. Trimming stripped 2 bases from V and 0 bases from J, with 13 bases between. Germline V CDR1 and CDR2: MRHNA, SNTAGT. The chain's CDR3 is CASSDRPVGLNTEAFF. In DNA, the CDR3 is TGTGCCAGCAGTGACCGCCCCGTAGGGCTGAACACTGAAGCTTTCTTT.

In the case of this clone: The sample carries other DNA sequences with the same CDR3. This chain connects TRBV20-1 to TRBJ1-2; D uncertain. V shed 6 bases and J shed 8 bases, with 10 bases lying between them. Germline V gene sequence: CDR1 DFQATT, CDR2 SNEGSKA (reference sequence). The CDR3 runs to 10 residues. The chain's CDR3 is CSAETEGYTF. CDR3 coding DNA: TGCAGTGCCGAGACGGAAGGCTACACCTTC.